This section outlines one TCR beta chain sequence together with its context. Noted time point: persistent/refractory GD, antithyroid drugs over 5 years with positive TRAb. Making the TCR library involved RNA that had been extracted from PBMCs. These data belong to a study of regulatory T cells in long-lasting Graves disease. CDR1 is DFQATT, CDR2 SNEGSKA, per germline (reference sequence). The CDR3 loop spans 14 amino acids. The V gene end was trimmed by 5 bases and the J gene end by 4 bases; junction bases not matched to a gene: 5. To make TCR beta libraries, researchers used iRepertoire HTBI primers and Arm-PCR of CDR3 regions. One entry per CDR3 protein, called by TCRdb with MiXCR from the multiplex PCR reads. The profile shows 390,000 or so distinct CDR3 sequences, 23% of them singletons.

This receptor was taken from a middle-aged woman with Graves disease. V is TRBV20-1 and J is TRBJ1-1; 12 bases are shared with TRBD1. Here the sequenced sample was peripheral blood mononuclear cells (PBMCs), taken when the disease was refractory, from a patient treated with antithyroid drugs. CDR3 in amino acids: CSAGGQGASTEAFF. The CDR3 DNA reads TGCAGTGCTGGGGGACAGGGGGCGAGCACTGAAGCTTTCTTT.